The present entry profiles one T cell receptor beta chain with its context. Time point of the sample: baseline pretreatment blood. The sample's treatment: 15 Gy SBRT to primary tumor, nephrectomy 4 weeks later. The data derive from a study of radiation and T cells in renal cell carcinoma. The method was immunoSEQ multiplex PCR; TCRdb's version includes in-frame clones alone and lacks a portion of them. In the table there are 90,000 to 100,000 clones, 75% to 90% of which are singletons. V was shortened by 2 bases and J by 1 base, with 5 bases between the two germline ends. This CDR3 has 13 amino acids. Germline V lookup: CDR1 LNHDA, CDR2 SQIVND (reference sequence).

The material sequenced was blood, taken from a patient whose treatment included radiotherapy and nephrectomy. This rearrangement joins TRBV19 to TRBJ1-1, with D possibly being TRBD1 (5 bases). The clonotype originates from a man aged 45-60 years with renal cell carcinoma. The CDR3 loop is CASSIQGNTEAFF. The CDR3 DNA reads TGTGCCAGTAGTATACAGGGGAACACTGAAGCTTTCTTT. The whole variable domain, filled in from reference TRBV19 and TRBJ1-1, reads DGGITQSPKYLFRKEGQNVTLSCEQNLNHDAMYWYRQDPGQGLRLIYYSQIVNDFQKGDIAEGYSVSREKKESFPLTVTSAQKNPTAFYLCASSIQGNTEAFFGQGTRLTVV.